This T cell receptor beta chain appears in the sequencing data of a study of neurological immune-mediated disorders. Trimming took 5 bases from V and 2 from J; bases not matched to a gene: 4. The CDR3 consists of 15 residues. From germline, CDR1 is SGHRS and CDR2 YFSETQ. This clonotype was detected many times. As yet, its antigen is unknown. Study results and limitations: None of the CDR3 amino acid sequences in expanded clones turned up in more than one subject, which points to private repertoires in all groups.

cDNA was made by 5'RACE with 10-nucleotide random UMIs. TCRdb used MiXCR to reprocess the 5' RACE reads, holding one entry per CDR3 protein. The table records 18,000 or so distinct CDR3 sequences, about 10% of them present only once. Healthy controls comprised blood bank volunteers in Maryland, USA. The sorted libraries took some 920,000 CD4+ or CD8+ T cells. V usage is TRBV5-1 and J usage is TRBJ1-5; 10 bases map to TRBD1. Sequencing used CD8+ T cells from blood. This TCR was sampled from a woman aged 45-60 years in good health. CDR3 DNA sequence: TGCGCCAGCAGGTCAGGGACAGGGGGCAATCAGCCCCAGCATTTT. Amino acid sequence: CASRSGTGGNQPQHF.